This T cell receptor beta chain derives from a study of shared clonotypes between healthy human individuals. All donors qualified as healthy HIV-negative adults and had experienced no recent acute infections or vaccinations. On this clone itself: Its antigen is not identified.

The CDR3 runs to 14 residues. V was cut by 3 bases and J by 6 bases, with 15 bases left in between. Germline V CDR1 and CDR2: SGDLS, YYNGEE. TCRdb keeps only in-frame clones here, not all; method: immunoSEQ multiplex PCR. The top ten hold over 1.3% of the sample, which has approximately 940,000 clones, approximately 80% seen once. Study-wide findings and caveats: Sampling covered nothing but blood. Tissue TCR repertoires likely differ from those found in blood.

The rearrangement uses TRBV9 and TRBJ1-2; no reliable D call. Sequencing used memory CD4+ T cells sorted from blood. The subset denotes: CD45RA-negative fraction. The receptor was isolated from a man in his late teens or twenties in good health. The CDR3 coding sequence is TGTGCCAGCAGCGCCCAGGTTTATGGAGATGGCTACACCTTC. This encodes CASSAQVYGDGYTF. Supplemented by reference TRBV9 and TRBJ1-2, the full variable domain reads DSGVTQTPKHLITATGQRVTLRCSPRSGDLSVYWYQQSLDQGLQFLIQYYNGEERAKGNILERFSAQQFPDLHSELNLSSLELGDSALYFCASSAQVYGDGYTFGSGTRLTVV.